The clone carrying this T cell receptor (beta chain) was seen only a few times. The assay was immunoSEQ multiplex PCR, and TCRdb's table has in-frame clones only and misses some. The sample includes 63,000 or so clones, 80% to 90% of them seen just once. This CDR3 comprises 15 residues. From germline, CDR1 is SGHNT and CDR2 YYREEE (reference sequence). The junction had 5 bases not matched to a gene; V was cut back by 2 bases and J by 4 bases. This sample was included in a study of blood T cell repertoires in COVID-19. Study information: The United States, Italy and Spain supplied acute and convalescent COVID-19 samples. T cells, B-cell-depleted T cells, or PBMCs supplied cDNA or gDNA.

The rearrangement joins TRBV5-4 to TRBJ2-1, with 8 bases lining up with TRBD1. The source of this sequence is a human donor in a cohort sampled during active COVID-19. The sequenced material came from peripheral blood. This CDR3 is CASSLGQGLYNEQFF. The DNA of the CDR3 is TGTGCCAGCAGCTTAGGACAGGGCTTGTACAATGAGCAGTTCTTC.